This T cell receptor beta chain was sequenced for a study of beta chain features in type 1 diabetes. Study observations and caveats: Junctions at VDJ sites from type 1 diabetes patients had fewer insertions and more deletions. An over-representation of cells with high TCR expression could result from cDNA sequencing.

As for this clone: Its target is not known.

Expressed TCRB transcripts were sequenced after all isolated RNA was converted to cDNA. The assay was immunoSEQ multiplex PCR, and TCRdb's table has in-frame clones only and misses some. The sample holds approximately 330,000 clones; approximately 11% are singletons and the top ten take 0.015%. The TCR sequence derives from a woman in her 30s in good health. Sequencing used naive CD4+ T cells from blood.

DNA for the CDR3: TGTGCCAGCAGTGAATTCGTTAGTAGTACGGATGAGCAGTTCTTC. Its translation: CASSEFVSSTDEQFF. J is TRBJ2-1 and V is TRBV25-1; D gene ambiguous. The length of the CDR3 is 15 residues. Germline-derived CDR1 and CDR2 are MGHDK and SYGVNS. Trimming shortened V by 1 base and J by 8 bases, and 15 bases separated the two germline ends.